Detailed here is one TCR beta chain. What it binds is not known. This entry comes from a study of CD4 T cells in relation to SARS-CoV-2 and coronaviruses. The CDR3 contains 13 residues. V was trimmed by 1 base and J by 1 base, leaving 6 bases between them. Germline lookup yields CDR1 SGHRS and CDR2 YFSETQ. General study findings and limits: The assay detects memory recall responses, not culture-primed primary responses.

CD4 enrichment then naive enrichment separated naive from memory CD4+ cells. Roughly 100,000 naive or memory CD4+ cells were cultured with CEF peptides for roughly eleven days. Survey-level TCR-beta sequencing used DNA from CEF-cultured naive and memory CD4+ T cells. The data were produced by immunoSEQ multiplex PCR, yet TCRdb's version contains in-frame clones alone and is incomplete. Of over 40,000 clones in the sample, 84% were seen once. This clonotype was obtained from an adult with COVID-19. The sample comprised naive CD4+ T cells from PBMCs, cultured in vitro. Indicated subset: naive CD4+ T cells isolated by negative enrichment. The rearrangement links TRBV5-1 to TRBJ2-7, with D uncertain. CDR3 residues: CASSLLGSYEQYF. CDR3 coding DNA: TGCGCCAGCAGCTTGTTGGGGTCCTACGAGCAGTACTTC.